The rows below give T cell receptor beta chains drawn from one sample of a study of radiation and T cells in renal cell carcinoma. TCRdb's copy holds only in-frame clones and misses some; the assay was immunoSEQ multiplex PCR. The repertoire includes approximately 31,000 clones, 81% of them detected once, and 30% to 35% sits in the top ten. Source: blood, taken from a patient whose treatment included radiotherapy and nephrectomy. The receptor set was obtained from a man aged 60-69 years with renal cell carcinoma. Both conserved end residues are part of each CDR3. Each record gives: D gene, V gene, J gene, clone size, CDR3 DNA, CDR3 protein. The D gene is left open where the match is weak. Rows may omit the clone size; those that give it use once, few, many or a size class.

d_gene: TRBD1
v_gene: TRBV5-1
j_gene: TRBJ2-7
abundance: NA
CDR3nt: TGCGCCAGCAGCTTAGGCGGGACAGGGGATATTTACGAGCAGTACTTC
CDR3aa: CASSLGGTGDIYEQYF

d_gene: NA
v_gene: TRBV15
j_gene: TRBJ1-4
abundance: few
CDR3nt: TGTGCCACCAGCCGCTCAGGATCAACTAATGAAAAACTGTTTTTT
CDR3aa: CATSRSGSTNEKLFF

d_gene: NA
v_gene: TRBV19
j_gene: TRBJ1-1
abundance: NA
CDR3nt: TGTGCCAGTAGTATGGGAGACTTGGGCGGCACTGAAGCTTTCTTT
CDR3aa: CASSMGDLGGTEAFF

d_gene: NA
v_gene: TRBV9
j_gene: TRBJ2-4
abundance: NA
CDR3nt: TGTGCCAGCAGCGTAGGCCTAGCGGGACAGGGCATTCAGTACTTC
CDR3aa: CASSVGLAGQGIQYF

d_gene: NA
v_gene: TRBV7-9
j_gene: TRBJ2-7
abundance: NA
CDR3nt: TGTGCCAGCAGTGGGGGGGCTCTCGAGCAGTACTTC
CDR3aa: CASSGGALEQYF

d_gene: TRBD1
v_gene: TRBV7-9
j_gene: TRBJ1-4
abundance: NA
CDR3nt: TGTGCCAGCAGCCAAGTTTGGACAGGGGTTGGTTTTGAAAAACTGTTTTTT
CDR3aa: CASSQVWTGVGFEKLFF

d_gene: NA
v_gene: TRBV14
j_gene: TRBJ2-7
abundance: NA
CDR3nt: TGTGCCAGCAGCCGAACCTCCAGGACAGCCTACGAGCAGTACTTC
CDR3aa: CASSRTSRTAYEQYF

d_gene: TRBD1
v_gene: TRBV2
j_gene: TRBJ1-1
abundance: NA
CDR3nt: TGTGCCAGCCTTAAAGGACAGGGCAACACTGAAGCTTTCTTT
CDR3aa: CASLKGQGNTEAFF

d_gene: TRBD1
v_gene: TRBV9
j_gene: TRBJ2-7
abundance: NA
CDR3nt: TGTGCCAGCAGCGCGGGACAGGATATTTACGAGCAGTACTTC
CDR3aa: CASSAGQDIYEQYF

d_gene: NA
v_gene: TRBV5-4
j_gene: TRBJ1-4
abundance: NA
CDR3nt: TGTGCCAGCAGCTTGCAGGGGTCAACTAATGAAAAACTGTTTTTT
CDR3aa: CASSLQGSTNEKLFF

d_gene: TRBD1
v_gene: TRBV29-1
j_gene: TRBJ1-2
abundance: NA
CDR3nt: TGCAGCGTCGTGACAGGGGGCTATGGCTACACCTTC
CDR3aa: CSVVTGGYGYTF

d_gene: TRBD1
v_gene: TRBV5-1
j_gene: TRBJ2-7
abundance: NA
CDR3nt: TGCGCCAGCAGCAAGGGGACAGGGTCCTACGAGCAGTACTTC
CDR3aa: CASSKGTGSYEQYF

d_gene: NA
v_gene: TRBV2
j_gene: TRBJ2-2
abundance: NA
CDR3nt: TGTGCCAGCAGTGAAAACGGGAGAGGGACCGGGGAGCTGTTTTTT
CDR3aa: CASSENGRGTGELFF

d_gene: TRBD2
v_gene: TRBV4-2
j_gene: TRBJ2-1
abundance: NA
CDR3nt: TGTGCCAGCAGCCAAGAGCCTAGCGGGGTTGAGCAGTTCTTC
CDR3aa: CASSQEPSGVEQFF

d_gene: NA
v_gene: TRBV7-2
j_gene: TRBJ2-1
abundance: NA
CDR3nt: TGTGCCAGCAGCTCGACGGGACTCCCAAATGAGCAGTTCTTC
CDR3aa: CASSSTGLPNEQFF

d_gene: TRBD1
v_gene: TRBV2
j_gene: TRBJ1-2
abundance: medium-sized
CDR3nt: TGTGCCAGCAGTGGCGGGACAGGGGGGAGGTTGGATGGCTACACCTTC
CDR3aa: CASSGGTGGRLDGYTF

d_gene: TRBD1
v_gene: TRBV27
j_gene: TRBJ1-5
abundance: NA
CDR3nt: TGTGCCAGCAGTGGACAGGGGGCCTATCAGCCCCAGCATTTT
CDR3aa: CASSGQGAYQPQHF

d_gene: TRBD2
v_gene: TRBV5-1
j_gene: TRBJ2-5
abundance: NA
CDR3nt: TGCGCCAGCAGCTTTTCCGGGAGGGCCAGCGCTGAGACCCAGTACTTC
CDR3aa: CASSFSGRASAETQYF

d_gene: NA
v_gene: TRBV9
j_gene: TRBJ2-2
abundance: NA
CDR3nt: TGTGCCAGCAGCGGCACCGGGGAGCTGTTTTTT
CDR3aa: CASSGTGELFF

d_gene: NA
v_gene: TRBV6-1
j_gene: TRBJ1-2
abundance: few
CDR3nt: TGTGCCAGCACCTGGGGAGGAAGCTATGGCTACACCTTC
CDR3aa: CASTWGGSYGYTF

d_gene: NA
v_gene: TRBV7-2
j_gene: TRBJ2-3
abundance: NA
CDR3nt: TGTGCCAGCAGCCGTATTAGCTCAGGCGCAGATACGCAGTATTTT
CDR3aa: CASSRISSGADTQYF

d_gene: NA
v_gene: TRBV7-2
j_gene: TRBJ1-5
abundance: NA
CDR3nt: TGTGCCAGCAGCTTATTCGCGGACCGCAATCAGCCCCAGCATTTT
CDR3aa: CASSLFADRNQPQHF

d_gene: NA
v_gene: TRBV4-3
j_gene: TRBJ2-7
abundance: NA
CDR3nt: TGCGCCAGCAGCCAAGAGAGACAGACCTACGAGCAGTACTTC
CDR3aa: CASSQERQTYEQYF

d_gene: TRBD1
v_gene: TRBV2
j_gene: TRBJ1-5
abundance: NA
CDR3nt: TGTGCCGGGGGACAGTATAATCAGCCCCAGCATTTT
CDR3aa: CAGGQYNQPQHF

d_gene: NA
v_gene: TRBV4-1
j_gene: TRBJ2-1
abundance: NA
CDR3nt: TGCGCCAGCAGCCCAGGGGGACTTTGGCAGTTCTTC
CDR3aa: CASSPGGLWQFF

d_gene: NA
v_gene: TRBV5-8
j_gene: TRBJ2-7
abundance: NA
CDR3nt: TGTGCCAGCAGCTTGTGGAGTTACTACGAGCAGTACTTC
CDR3aa: CASSLWSYYEQYF

d_gene: NA
v_gene: TRBV6-5
j_gene: TRBJ1-2
abundance: NA
CDR3nt: TGTGCCAGCTCCCCCTCAGGATTGCGGGAGGGCTACACCTTC
CDR3aa: CASSPSGLREGYTF

d_gene: NA
v_gene: TRBV2
j_gene: TRBJ2-7
abundance: NA
CDR3nt: TGTGCCAGTGGGGACTACGAGCAGTACTTC
CDR3aa: CASGDYEQYF

d_gene: TRBD2
v_gene: TRBV5-1
j_gene: TRBJ2-7
abundance: NA
CDR3nt: TGCGCCAGCAGTTCGCGGGGGGGAAGAGGCGAGCAGTACTTC
CDR3aa: CASSSRGGRGEQYF

d_gene: NA
v_gene: TRBV10-3
j_gene: TRBJ2-3
abundance: NA
CDR3nt: TGTGCCATCAGTGATAGTAGACTGGGTACGCAGTATTTT
CDR3aa: CAISDSRLGTQYF

d_gene: TRBD1
v_gene: TRBV9
j_gene: TRBJ1-2
abundance: few
CDR3nt: TGTGCCAGCAGCGTAGGACAGGGTGGTGGCTACACCTTC
CDR3aa: CASSVGQGGGYTF

d_gene: NA
v_gene: TRBV5-8
j_gene: TRBJ1-4
abundance: NA
CDR3nt: TGTGCCAGCAGCTTGGGAGACAGGAATGAAAAACTGTTTTTT
CDR3aa: CASSLGDRNEKLFF

d_gene: TRBD2
v_gene: TRBV6-5
j_gene: TRBJ2-1
abundance: NA
CDR3nt: TGTGCCAGCAGTTACTCGATTTCGGGGGGGCTTGAGCAGTTCTTC
CDR3aa: CASSYSISGGLEQFF

d_gene: TRBD2
v_gene: TRBV5-1
j_gene: TRBJ2-1
abundance: NA
CDR3nt: TGCGCCAGCAGCCCCGGACTAGCGGTGCGCAATGAGCAGTTCTTC
CDR3aa: CASSPGLAVRNEQFF

d_gene: TRBD2
v_gene: TRBV6-1
j_gene: TRBJ2-1
abundance: NA
CDR3nt: TGTGCCACCTACGCTAGCGGGATTGGATTGGATGAGCAGTTCTTC
CDR3aa: CATYASGIGLDEQFF

d_gene: NA
v_gene: TRBV5-1
j_gene: TRBJ1-2
abundance: many
CDR3nt: TGCGCCAGCAGCTTGTTTGAGGGGGTTTACACCTTC
CDR3aa: CASSLFEGVYTF

d_gene: NA
v_gene: TRBV4-1
j_gene: TRBJ2-1
abundance: NA
CDR3nt: TGCGCCAGCAGCCAACGCGGCCTCGGGACTTACAATGAGCAGTTCTTC
CDR3aa: CASSQRGLGTYNEQFF

d_gene: NA
v_gene: TRBV5-1
j_gene: TRBJ2-5
abundance: NA
CDR3nt: TGCGCCAGCAGCTTGGACGAGACCCAGTACTTC
CDR3aa: CASSLDETQYF

d_gene: TRBD1
v_gene: TRBV5-1
j_gene: TRBJ2-2
abundance: NA
CDR3nt: TGCGCCAGCAAGAGACAGGGGGCCGTCGGGGAGCTGTTTTTT
CDR3aa: CASKRQGAVGELFF

d_gene: NA
v_gene: TRBV2
j_gene: TRBJ2-5
abundance: NA
CDR3nt: TGTGCCAGCAGCGACCTTGGGGGCCAAGAGACCCAGTACTTC
CDR3aa: CASSDLGGQETQYF

d_gene: NA
v_gene: TRBV5-1
j_gene: TRBJ1-3
abundance: NA
CDR3nt: TGCGCCAGCAGCCCCGGGACTGCTGGAAACACCATATATTTT
CDR3aa: CASSPGTAGNTIYF

d_gene: NA
v_gene: TRBV7-3
j_gene: TRBJ1-1
abundance: once
CDR3nt: TGTGCCAGCAGCTTTACCCTGAACACTGAAGCTTTCTTT
CDR3aa: CASSFTLNTEAFF

d_gene: TRBD2
v_gene: TRBV10-2
j_gene: TRBJ2-1
abundance: NA
CDR3nt: TGCGCCAGCAGTGAGGGACTAGCGGCTGAGCAGTTCTTC
CDR3aa: CASSEGLAAEQFF

d_gene: NA
v_gene: TRBV9
j_gene: TRBJ2-2
abundance: NA
CDR3nt: TGTGCCAGCAGCGTAGATCCGTGGCCCAACACCGGGGAGCTGTTTTTT
CDR3aa: CASSVDPWPNTGELFF

d_gene: NA
v_gene: TRBV5-6
j_gene: TRBJ1-4
abundance: NA
CDR3nt: TGTGCCAGCAGCTTGAGGTCAGGGGAGGAAAAACTGTTTTTT
CDR3aa: CASSLRSGEEKLFF

d_gene: NA
v_gene: TRBV27
j_gene: TRBJ1-6
abundance: NA
CDR3nt: TGTGCCAGCAGTTTATCGTCGCCTTCACCCCTCCACTTT
CDR3aa: CASSLSSPSPLHF

d_gene: TRBD2
v_gene: TRBV2
j_gene: TRBJ2-1
abundance: NA
CDR3nt: TGTGCCAGCACTGGGCTAGCGGGAGTCGGTGAGCAGTTCTTC
CDR3aa: CASTGLAGVGEQFF

d_gene: NA
v_gene: TRBV11-3
j_gene: TRBJ2-1
abundance: NA
CDR3nt: TGTGCCAGCAGCTTAGGGGGGGAAGGGCAGTTCTTC
CDR3aa: CASSLGGEGQFF

d_gene: NA
v_gene: TRBV7-9
j_gene: TRBJ2-2
abundance: NA
CDR3nt: TGTGCCAGCAGCTTTAACACCGGGGAGCTGTTTTTT
CDR3aa: CASSFNTGELFF

d_gene: NA
v_gene: TRBV6-4
j_gene: TRBJ1-5
abundance: NA
CDR3nt: TGTGCCAGCAATAACCTTGATCAGCCCCAGCATTTT
CDR3aa: CASNNLDQPQHF

d_gene: NA
v_gene: TRBV28
j_gene: TRBJ1-1
abundance: few
CDR3nt: TGTGCCAGCAGTTTACAGGCCAGGGGGAACACTGAAGCTTTCTTT
CDR3aa: CASSLQARGNTEAFF

d_gene: NA
v_gene: TRBV10-2
j_gene: TRBJ1-5
abundance: NA
CDR3nt: TGCGCCAGCAGTGATTTAGTCGCTCAGCCCCAGCATTTT
CDR3aa: CASSDLVAQPQHF

d_gene: TRBD1
v_gene: TRBV9
j_gene: TRBJ2-3
abundance: NA
CDR3nt: TGTGCCAGCAGCGTAGGGAGACAGGGCACGGATACGCAGTATTTT
CDR3aa: CASSVGRQGTDTQYF

d_gene: TRBD1
v_gene: TRBV5-4
j_gene: TRBJ1-1
abundance: NA
CDR3nt: TGTGCCAGCAGCCTTACCAACAGGGGGGATGGCACTGAAGCTTTCTTT
CDR3aa: CASSLTNRGDGTEAFF

d_gene: TRBD1
v_gene: TRBV7-6
j_gene: TRBJ2-1
abundance: NA
CDR3nt: TGTGCCAGCAGCTTAGCGGGGGGACAGGGGTACAATGAGCAGTTCTTC
CDR3aa: CASSLAGGQGYNEQFF

d_gene: NA
v_gene: TRBV18
j_gene: TRBJ1-1
abundance: medium-sized
CDR3nt: TGTGCCAGCTCCTACGGACACCCGAACACTGAAGCTTTCTTT
CDR3aa: CASSYGHPNTEAFF

d_gene: TRBD1
v_gene: TRBV13
j_gene: TRBJ2-7
abundance: NA
CDR3nt: TGTGCCAGCAGCTTCGGACAGGGGACGGGATACGAGCAGTACTTC
CDR3aa: CASSFGQGTGYEQYF